The sequence of this T cell receptor (beta chain) was determined in a study of Tregs in tolerant kidney transplant recipients (dated by TCRdb to between 2018 and 2020). About the study as a whole: Before combined kidney and bone marrow transplantation, this study identified donor-specific regulatory T cells using TCRbeta sequencing and then followed those same cells after transplant.

CDR1 and CDR2 are drawn from the germline V gene (reference sequence): GTSNPN, SVGIG. The CDR3 has 11 amino acids, counting the end cysteine and phenylalanine. Part of the CDR3 DNA is given, 24 bases translated from base 1. Relative to germline, V is 3 bases shorter and J is 5 bases shorter, with 7 bases between their ends. Note on this clone: Its antigen specificity is not known. The read terminates 3 residues ahead of where the CDR3 ends, so the germline J gene completes it.

For TCRbeta CDR3 sequencing, genomic DNA from the sorted cells was extracted using the QIAGEN DNeasy Blood and Tissue Kit. High-throughput TCRbeta CDR3 sequencing, which included PCR amplification with bias correction and internal controls, was done commercially through immunoSEQ. The paper's data handling went like this. Unique productive TCRbeta sequences were defined by CDR3 nucleotide sequence when primers matched and otherwise by CDR3 amino acid sequence together with Vbeta and Jbeta genes. As a correction for sorting error, sequences shared between sorted populations at a frequency ratio of 2:1 or less were discarded, and the remaining shared sequences were assigned to the higher population. Sequences were defined as donor-reactive when expanded at least 5-fold in CFSE-low cells versus unstimulated cells and present at a frequency of at least 0.01% in CFSE-low cells. Repertoire divergence was quantified by Jensen-Shannon divergence calculated from the top 100 TCRbeta sequences ranked by frequency. For samples with multiple sequencing runs, sorting error was corrected separately for each run before the runs were pooled. In TCRdb, the immuneACCESS table is reduced to in-frame sequences with V and J assigned. These tables do not hold every clone; where another copy was compared, an unresolved V gene accounts for under half, and the others remain unexplained. From that table come the V and J calls and clone size; the DNA was used to work out D and trimming. The sample's table lists a count of around 32,000 clones. The top ten hold 1.5% to 2% of the sample.

Broader findings and caveats from the paper: PCR primers changed over time for some patients, so nucleotide-level comparison across those patients' samples was not possible. Biological reproducibility was not directly addressed, though technical replication error appeared minimal. Because only a small number of patients were included, the study had limitations, and the results will need to be validated in larger populations as well as under other immunosuppression protocols. Donor-specific Treg expansion exceeded global Treg expansion in tolerant patients, suggesting antigen-driven rather than nonspecific expansion. The most biologically relevant and donor-specific TCRbeta repertoire appeared to be identified by expanding Tregs with activated donor B cells.

Transplants used related donors with nonmyeloablative bone marrow transplantation; mixed chimerism was transient in the human trials. Unstimulated Tregs (CD4+CD25+CD127-), CD4+ non-Tregs (CD4+CD25-), CD4 and CD8 cells were FACS-sorted from thawed PBMCs. The patients were a few recipients of combined kidney and bone marrow transplants from the ITN036ST trial, and samples were available only from these trial subjects. Healthy control blood was processed by Ficoll density gradient to PBMCs and cryopreserved; patient PBMCs were collected before and after transplant. The TCR sequence derives from a human patient who received a combined kidney and bone marrow transplant. Post transplant, some T cells may arise from the graft donor. Material: CD4+ T cells from blood (PBMCs), obtained 24 months after the transplant. The sequence links TRBV30 to TRBJ2-5; the D gene is possibly TRBD1, with 5 bases matching. CDR3 protein: CAWSQGETQYF. Incomplete CDR3 DNA: TGTGCCTGGAGCCAGGGCGAGACC.